This paragraph reports one T cell receptor (beta chain). Repertoires were generated with immunoSEQ multiplex PCR, while TCRdb's copy carries only in-frame clones and drops some. This sample has fewer than 150,000 clones; more than 80% occur once, and the top ten carry approximately 9.9%. These data originate in a study of blood T cell repertoires in COVID-19. Looking at the study overall: Samples taken during acute and convalescent COVID-19 were collected in the United States, Italy and Spain. T cells, B-cell-depleted T cells, or PBMCs provided the cDNA or gDNA that served as material.

Sequencing input: peripheral blood. The receptor was isolated from a woman aged 80 or over with acute or convalescent COVID-19.

CDR3 sequence (DNA): TGTGCCAGTAGTATAGGACCTAGCGGGGCGGGTGAGCAGTTCTTC. This gives the protein CASSIGPSGAGEQFF. The chain recombines TRBV19 with TRBJ2-1, with 9 bases matching TRBD2. Germline CDR1 is LNHDA and CDR2 is SQIVND (reference sequence). The CDR3 runs 15 residues. The trim removed 1 base at V and 9 bases at J, leaving 7 bases unmatched.